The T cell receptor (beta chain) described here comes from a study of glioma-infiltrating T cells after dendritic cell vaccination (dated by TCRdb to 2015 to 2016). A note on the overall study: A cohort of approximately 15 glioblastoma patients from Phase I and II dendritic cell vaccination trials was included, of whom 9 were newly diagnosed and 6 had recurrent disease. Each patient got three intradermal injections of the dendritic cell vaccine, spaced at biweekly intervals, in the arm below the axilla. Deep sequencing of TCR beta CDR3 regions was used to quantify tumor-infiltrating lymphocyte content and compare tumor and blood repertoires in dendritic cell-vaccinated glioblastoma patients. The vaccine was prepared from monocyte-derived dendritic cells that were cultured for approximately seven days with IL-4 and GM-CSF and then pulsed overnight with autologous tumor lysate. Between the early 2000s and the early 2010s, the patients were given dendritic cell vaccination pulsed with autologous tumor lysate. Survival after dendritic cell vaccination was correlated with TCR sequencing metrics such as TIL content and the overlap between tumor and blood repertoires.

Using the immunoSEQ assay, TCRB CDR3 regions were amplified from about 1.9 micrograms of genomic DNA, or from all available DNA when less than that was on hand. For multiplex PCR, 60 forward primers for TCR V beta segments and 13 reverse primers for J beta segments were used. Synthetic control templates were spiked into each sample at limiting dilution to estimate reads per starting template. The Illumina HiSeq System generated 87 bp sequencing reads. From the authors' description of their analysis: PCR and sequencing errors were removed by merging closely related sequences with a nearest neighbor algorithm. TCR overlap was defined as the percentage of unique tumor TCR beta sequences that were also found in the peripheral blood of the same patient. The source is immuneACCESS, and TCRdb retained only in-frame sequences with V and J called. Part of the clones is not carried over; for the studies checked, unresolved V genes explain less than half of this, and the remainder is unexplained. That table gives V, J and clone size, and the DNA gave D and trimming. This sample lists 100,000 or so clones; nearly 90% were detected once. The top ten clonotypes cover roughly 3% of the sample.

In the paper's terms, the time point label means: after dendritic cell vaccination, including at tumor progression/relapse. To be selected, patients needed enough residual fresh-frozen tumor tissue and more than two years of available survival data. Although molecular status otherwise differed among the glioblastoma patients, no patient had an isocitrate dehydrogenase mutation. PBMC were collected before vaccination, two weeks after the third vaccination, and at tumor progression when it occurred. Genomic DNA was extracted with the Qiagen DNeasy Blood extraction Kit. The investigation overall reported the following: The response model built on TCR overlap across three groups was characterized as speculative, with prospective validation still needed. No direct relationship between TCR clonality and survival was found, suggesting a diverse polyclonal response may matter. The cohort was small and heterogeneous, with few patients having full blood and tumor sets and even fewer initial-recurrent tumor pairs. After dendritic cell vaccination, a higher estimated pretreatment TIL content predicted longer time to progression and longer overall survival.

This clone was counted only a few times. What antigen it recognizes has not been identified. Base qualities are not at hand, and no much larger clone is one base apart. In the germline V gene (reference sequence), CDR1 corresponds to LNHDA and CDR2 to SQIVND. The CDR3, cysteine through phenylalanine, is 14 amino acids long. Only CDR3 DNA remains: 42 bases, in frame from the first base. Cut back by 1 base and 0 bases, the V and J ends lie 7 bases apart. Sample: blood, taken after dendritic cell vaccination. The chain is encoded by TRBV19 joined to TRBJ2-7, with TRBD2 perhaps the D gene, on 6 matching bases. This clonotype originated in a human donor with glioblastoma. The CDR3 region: CASSIGGVSYEQYF. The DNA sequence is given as TGTGCCAGTAGTATAGGGGGGGTCTCCTACGAGCAGTACTTC.